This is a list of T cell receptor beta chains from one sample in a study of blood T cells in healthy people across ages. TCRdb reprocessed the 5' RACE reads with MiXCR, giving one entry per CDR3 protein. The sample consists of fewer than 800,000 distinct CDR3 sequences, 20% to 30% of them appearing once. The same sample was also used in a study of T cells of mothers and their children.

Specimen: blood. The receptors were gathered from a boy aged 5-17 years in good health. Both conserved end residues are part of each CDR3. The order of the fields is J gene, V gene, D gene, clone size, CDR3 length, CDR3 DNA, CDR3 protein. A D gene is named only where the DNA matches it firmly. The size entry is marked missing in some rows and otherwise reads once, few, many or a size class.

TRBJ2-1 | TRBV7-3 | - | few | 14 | TGTGCCAGCAGCCCCACCGAGGGCGGGTATGAGCAGTTCTTC | CASSPTEGGYEQFF
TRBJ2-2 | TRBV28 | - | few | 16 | TGTGCCAGCAGTTTCGGAAGGGGCTCGAACACCGGGGAGCTGTTTTTT | CASSFGRGSNTGELFF
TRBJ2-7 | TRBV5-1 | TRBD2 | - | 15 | TGCGCCAGCAGCCCAAGGACTAGCGGGAGGGGAGAGCAGTACTTC | CASSPRTSGRGEQYF
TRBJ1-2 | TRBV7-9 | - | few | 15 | TGTGCCAGCAGCTTGGCCCAAGGGGACCTCTATGGCTACACCTTC | CASSLAQGDLYGYTF
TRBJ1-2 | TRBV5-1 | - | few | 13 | TGCGCCAGCAGGAAGGACGGAGACTATGGCTACACCTTC | CASRKDGDYGYTF
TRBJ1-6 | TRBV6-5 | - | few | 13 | TGTGCCAGCAGTTCAGTTAGGGATTCACCCCTCCACTTT | CASSSVRDSPLHF
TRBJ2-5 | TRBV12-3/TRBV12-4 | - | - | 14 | TGTGCCAGCAGCTGGGACTTAAATCAAGAGACCCAGTACTTC | CASSWDLNQETQYF
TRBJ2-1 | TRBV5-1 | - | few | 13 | TGCGCCAGCAGCTTGCAAAGGGGTTGGGAGCAGTTCTTC | CASSLQRGWEQFF
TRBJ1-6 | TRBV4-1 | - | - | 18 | TGCGCCAGCAGCCATTCCCCCGGACTAAGCTCCTATAATTCACCCCTCCACTTT | CASSHSPGLSSYNSPLHF
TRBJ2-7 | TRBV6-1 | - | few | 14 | TGTGCCAGCAGTGAGGGAGTGGGGACCTACGAGCAGTACTTC | CASSEGVGTYEQYF
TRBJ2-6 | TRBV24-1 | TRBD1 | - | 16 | TGTGCCACCAGTGAGTCAGGGGGCGCTGGGGCCAACGTCCTGACTTTC | CATSESGGAGANVLTF
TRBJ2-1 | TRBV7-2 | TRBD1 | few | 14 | TGTGCCAGCAGCCCCGGGACAGGGGGCAATGAGCAGTTCTTC | CASSPGTGGNEQFF
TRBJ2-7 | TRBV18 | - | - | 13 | TGTGCCAGCTCACCACCGGAGTGGGACGAGCAGTACTTC | CASSPPEWDEQYF
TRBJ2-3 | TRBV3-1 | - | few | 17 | TGTGCCAGCAGCCTCGACAGGCACCAAGATATCACGGATACGCAGTATTTT | CASSLDRHQDITDTQYF
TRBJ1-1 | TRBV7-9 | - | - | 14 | TGTGCCAGCAGCTTAGCCCAGGGAGATACTGAAGCTTTCTTT | CASSLAQGDTEAFF
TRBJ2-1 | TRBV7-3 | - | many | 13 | TGTGCCAGCAGCTTTCCTCCTTACAATGAGCAGTTCTTC | CASSFPPYNEQFF